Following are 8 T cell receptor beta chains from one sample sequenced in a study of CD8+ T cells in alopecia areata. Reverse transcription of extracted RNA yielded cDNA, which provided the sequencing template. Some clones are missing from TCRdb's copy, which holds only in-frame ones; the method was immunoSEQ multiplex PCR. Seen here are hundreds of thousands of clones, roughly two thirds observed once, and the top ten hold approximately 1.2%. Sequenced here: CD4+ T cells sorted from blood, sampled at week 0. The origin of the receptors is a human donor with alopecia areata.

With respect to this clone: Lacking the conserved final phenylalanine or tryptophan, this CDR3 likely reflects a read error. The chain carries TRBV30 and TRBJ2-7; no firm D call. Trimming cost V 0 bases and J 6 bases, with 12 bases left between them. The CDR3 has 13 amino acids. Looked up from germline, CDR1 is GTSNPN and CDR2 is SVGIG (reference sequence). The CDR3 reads CAWSVHRAGEQYS. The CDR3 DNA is TGTGCCTGGAGTGTACATCGAGCAGGCGAGCAGTACTCC.

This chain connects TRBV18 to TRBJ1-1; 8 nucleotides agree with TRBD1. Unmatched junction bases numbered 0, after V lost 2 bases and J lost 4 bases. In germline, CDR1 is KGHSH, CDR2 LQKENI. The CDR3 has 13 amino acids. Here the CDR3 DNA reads TGTGCCAGCTCACCAGGGACAGGCACTGAAGCTTTCTTT. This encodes CASSPGTGTEAFF.

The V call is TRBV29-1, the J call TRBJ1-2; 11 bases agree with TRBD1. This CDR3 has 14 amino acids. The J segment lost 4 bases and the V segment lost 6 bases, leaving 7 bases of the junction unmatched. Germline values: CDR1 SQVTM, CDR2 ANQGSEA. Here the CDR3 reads CSVRTGGAGYGYTF. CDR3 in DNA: TGCAGCGTACGGACAGGGGGCGCGGGCTATGGCTACACCTTC.

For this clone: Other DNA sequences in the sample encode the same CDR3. The CDR3 reads CAWSVGGNTIYF. DNA for the CDR3: TGTGCCTGGAGTGTAGGGGGAAACACCATATATTTT. V is TRBV30 and J is TRBJ1-3; D gene ambiguous. The germline gives CDR1 GTSNPN, CDR2 SVGIG (reference sequence). V was shortened by 0 bases and J by 4 bases, with 4 bases between the two germline ends. This CDR3 is 12 amino acids long. Looking up the rest from reference TRBV30 and TRBJ1-3 gives the full variable domain: SQTIHQWPATLVQPVGSPLSLECTVEGTSNPNLYWYRQAAGRGLQLLFYSVGIGQISSEVPQNLSASRPQDRQFILSSKKLLLSDSGFYLCAWSVGGNTIYFGEGSWLTVV.

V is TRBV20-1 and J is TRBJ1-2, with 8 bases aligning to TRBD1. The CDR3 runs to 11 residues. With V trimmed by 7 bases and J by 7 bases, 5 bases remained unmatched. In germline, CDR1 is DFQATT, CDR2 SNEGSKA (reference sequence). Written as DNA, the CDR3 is TGCAGTGTCGCGACAGGGGCTGGCTACACCTTC. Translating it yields CSVATGAGYTF.

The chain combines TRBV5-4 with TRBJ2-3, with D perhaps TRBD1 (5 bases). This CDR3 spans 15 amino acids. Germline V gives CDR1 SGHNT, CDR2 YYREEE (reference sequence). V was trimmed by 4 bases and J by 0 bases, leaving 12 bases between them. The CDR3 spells CASSPKTVSTDTQYF. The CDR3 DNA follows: TGTGCCAGCAGCCCAAAGACAGTCAGCACAGATACGCAGTATTTT.

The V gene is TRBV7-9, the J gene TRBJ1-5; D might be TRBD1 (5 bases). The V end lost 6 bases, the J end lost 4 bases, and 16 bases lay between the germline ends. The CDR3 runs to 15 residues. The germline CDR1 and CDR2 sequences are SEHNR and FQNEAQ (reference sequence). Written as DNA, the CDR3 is TGTGCCAGCAGTCCAGACGGACACCCTAATCAGCCCCAGCATTTT. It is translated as CASSPDGHPNQPQHF.

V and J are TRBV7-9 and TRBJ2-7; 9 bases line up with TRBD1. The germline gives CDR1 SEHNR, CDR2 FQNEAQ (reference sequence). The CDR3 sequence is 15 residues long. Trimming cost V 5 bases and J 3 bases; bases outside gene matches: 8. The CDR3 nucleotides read TGTGCCAGCAGCGTGGTGGGGACAGGGTACTACGAGCAGTACTTC. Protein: CASSVVGTGYYEQYF. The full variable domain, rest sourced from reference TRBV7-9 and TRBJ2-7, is DTGVSQNPRHKITKRGQNVTFRCDPISEHNRLYWYRQTLGQGPEFLTYFQNEAQLEKSRLLSDRFSAERPKGSFSTLEIQRTEQGDSAMYLCASSVVGTGYYEQYFGPGTRLTVT.